This TCR beta chain comes out of a study of blood T cells in healthy people across ages. Across the whole study: Per two T cells, template switching captured roughly one barcoded beta molecule. Study conclusions and caveats: Unsorted PBMCs ruled out conclusive naive versus antigen-experienced comparison. Naive T cell percentage strongly correlated with TCR beta diversity.

For this clonotype: Its cognate antigen is unknown.

This CDR3 is built from 15 residues. Trimming pared 3 bases from V and 11 bases from J, leaving 25 bases between. CDR1 is SQVTM and CDR2 is ANQGSEA in the germline V gene. Primed by a sample-barcoded 5' primer and a J-beta primer mix, a second PCR proceeded for 7 to 11 cycles. The study obtained at least 2.5 million CDR3-containing paired-end reads from every sample. TCRdb recomputed calls from the 5' RACE reads with MiXCR, one row per CDR3 protein. Of a few hundred thousand distinct CDR3 sequences detected, more than 45% appear once; the ten largest clones hold approximately 51%. Sequencing input: blood. This clonotype was obtained from a man aged 55 to 70 in good health. The chain recombines TRBV29-1 with TRBJ1-1, with D possibly TRBD1 on 5 matching bases. As DNA, the CDR3 is TGCAGCGTTGATAGGATGCGTTCGGCGGGGCGGGAGGCTTTCTTT. As protein: CSVDRMRSAGREAFF.